The T cell receptor (beta chain) under discussion was sequenced for a study of cytomegalovirus exposure and HLA in healthy donors. Study-level background: Earlier, 95 million to 140 million unique TCR beta sequences were recovered from 170 million or so T cells by an analysis.

Primers for the PCR totalled 60 Vbeta and 13 Jbeta. Profiling relied on immunoSEQ multiplex PCR, and the TCRdb table lists in-frame clones only, not all of them. This sample yields fewer than 85,000 clones, of which about four fifths are seen a single time; 9.5% to 13% belongs to the top ten. Germline V gene lookup returns CDR1 LGHNA and CDR2 YSLEER. This CDR3 has 16 residues. V shed 0 bases and J 9 bases; nucleotides not matched to a gene: 8. This chain joins TRBV4-3 and TRBJ2-1; 10 positions agree with TRBD2. Material: PBMCs. This sequence originates from a male donor in good health and CMV-seropositive. The CDR3 coding sequence is TGCGCCAGCAGCCAAGATCCCAGCGGGGGGGCGGGTGAGCAGTTCTTC. This encodes CASSQDPSGGAGEQFF.